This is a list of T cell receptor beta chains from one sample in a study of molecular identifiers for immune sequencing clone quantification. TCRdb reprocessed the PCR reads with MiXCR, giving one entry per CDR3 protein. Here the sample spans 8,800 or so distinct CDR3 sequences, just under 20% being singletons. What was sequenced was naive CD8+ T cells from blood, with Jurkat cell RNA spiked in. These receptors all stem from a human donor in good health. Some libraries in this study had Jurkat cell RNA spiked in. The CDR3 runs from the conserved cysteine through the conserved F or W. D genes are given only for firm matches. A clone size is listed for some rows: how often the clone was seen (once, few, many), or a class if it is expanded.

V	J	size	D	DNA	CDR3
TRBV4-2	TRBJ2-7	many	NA	TGTGCCAGCAGCCCCCCCCCGGCGGGATTGGGAAGCTACGAGCAGTACTTC	CASSPPPAGLGSYEQYF
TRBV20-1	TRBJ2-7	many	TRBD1	TGCAGTGCTAGCTCGTACCTACAGGGGGCGTTAGGCTACGAGCAGTACTTC	CSASSYLQGALGYEQYF
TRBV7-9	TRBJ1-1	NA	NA	TGTGCCAGCAGCTGGGGGCAAACTGAAGCTTTCTTT	CASSWGQTEAFF
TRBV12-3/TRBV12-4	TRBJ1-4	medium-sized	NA	TGTGCCAGCAGCCGCAGGGAGTATGAAAAACTGTTTTTT	CASSRREYEKLFF
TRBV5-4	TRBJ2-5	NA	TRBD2	TGTGCCAGCAGCCGGGTAGCGGGGGGAGGGGGGACCCAGTACTTC	CASSRVAGGGGTQYF
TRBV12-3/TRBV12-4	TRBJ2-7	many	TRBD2	TGTGCCAGCAGTTTATCAACTAGCGGGAGGCTTGTGTACTTC	CASSLSTSGRLVYF
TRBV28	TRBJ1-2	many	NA	TGTGCCAGCCTGACACGGCCTAACTATGGCTACACCTTC	CASLTRPNYGYTF
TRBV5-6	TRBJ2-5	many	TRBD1	TGTGCCAGCAGCGGACCGACAGGGCGGGAAGAGACCCAGTACTTC	CASSGPTGREETQYF
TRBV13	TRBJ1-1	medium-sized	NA	TGTGCCAGCAGCTTAGGGGGACACTCGAACACTGAAGCTTTCTTT	CASSLGGHSNTEAFF
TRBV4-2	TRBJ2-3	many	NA	TGTGCCAGCAGCCAACTGGGGGCCGGGGACTACTGGAAAGATACGCAGTATTTT	CASSQLGAGDYWKDTQYF
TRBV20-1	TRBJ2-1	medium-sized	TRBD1	TGCAGTGCTACTGGACAGGGGATTGAGCAGTTCTTC	CSATGQGIEQFF
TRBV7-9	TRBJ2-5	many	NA	TGTGCCAGCAGCCCGCCGTTCAGACAGGGACTACAAGAGACCCAGTACTTC	CASSPPFRQGLQETQYF
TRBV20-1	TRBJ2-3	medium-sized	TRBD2	TGCAGTGCTACTAGCGGGGGGGCCACAGATACGCAGTATTTT	CSATSGGATDTQYF
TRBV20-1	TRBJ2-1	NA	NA	TGCAGTGCTAGAGATGAGGTAGAAAATGAGCAGTTCTTC	CSARDEVENEQFF
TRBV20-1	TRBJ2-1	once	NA	TGCAGTGCAAATCTGGGGAACGATGAGCAGTTCTTC	CSANLGNDEQFF